These 8 T cell receptor beta chains came from one sample sequenced in a study of early T cells in non-severe SARS-CoV-2 infection. Each CDR3 protein is one row after TCRdb ran MiXCR on the 5' RACE reads. Altogether just under 65,000 distinct CDR3 sequences are present, around 10% being singletons, with the ten largest covering roughly 3%. The sample in question was whole blood, obtained at baseline. Receptor source: an adult who was a healthcare worker with PCR-confirmed SARS-CoV-2 infection or an uninfected control (not recorded which).

The rearrangement links TRBV2 to TRBJ2-1; D tentatively fits TRBD1 or TRBD2 (5 bases each). This CDR3 is built from 15 residues. Germline V lookup: CDR1 SNHLY, CDR2 FYNNEI. Trimming removed 8 bases at V and 7 bases at J, with 21 bases between. This chain's CDR3 is CASGSGRRRSNEQFF. CDR3 DNA: TGTGCCAGCGGATCAGGGAGACGAAGGTCTAATGAGCAGTTCTTC. The variable domain in full, completed from reference TRBV2 and TRBJ2-1, reads EPEVTQTPSHQVTQMGQEVILRCVPISNHLYFYWYRQILGQKVEFLVSFYNNEISEKSEIFDDQFSVERPDGSNFTLKIRSTKLEDSAMYFCASGSGRRRSNEQFFGPGTRLTVL.

Only a few counts were recorded for this clonotype. The gene calls are TRBV20-1 and TRBJ1-1; D unresolved. From germline, CDR1 is DFQATT and CDR2 SNEGSKA (reference sequence). The CDR3 runs 10 residues. The V end lost 5 bases, the J end lost 5 bases, and 6 bases lay between the germline ends. The CDR3 spells CSAWGTEAFF. The CDR3 coding sequence is TGCAGTGCTTGGGGTACTGAAGCTTTCTTT.

This clonotype appeared a few times. The V and J genes are TRBV11-2 and TRBJ1-4; no firm D call. The CDR3 spans 15 residues. Germline values: CDR1 SGHAT, CDR2 FQNNGV. Between the trimmed V and J ends, which lost 7 bases and 7 bases, there was a span of 19 bases. The CDR3 coding sequence is TGTGCCAGCAACAACCCTCGGCGGCCCACTGAAAAACTGTTTTTT. It yields the protein CASNNPRRPTEKLFF.

This clonotype was counted a few times. The V and J genes are TRBV7-8 and TRBJ1-5; TRBD1 might be the D (5 bases). V lost 5 bases to trimming and J lost 7 bases, with 18 bases between them. CDR3 length equals 15 residues. The germline V gene encodes CDR1 SGHVS and CDR2 FQNEAQ. Here the CDR3 DNA reads TGTGCCAGCAGCGAACGAACTGTCAGGGACCAGCCCCAGCATTTT. Translated, it gives CASSERTVRDQPQHF.

The chain recombines TRBV13 with TRBJ1-1; 8 nucleotides match TRBD1. With V trimmed by 1 base and J by 1 base, 2 bases remained unmatched. The CDR3 spans 15 residues. Germline CDR1 and CDR2: PRHDT and FYEKMQ (reference sequence). This chain's CDR3 is CASSLVQGGNTEAFF. As DNA, the CDR3 is TGTGCCAGCAGCTTAGTACAGGGGGGGAACACTGAAGCTTTCTTT.

About this clonotype itself: The conserved phenylalanine or tryptophan normally closing the CDR3 is absent here, so this likely arose from a read error. The DNA for the CDR3 is TGCAGTGCTAGAGATGTAGGGTCTTCTAATGAAAAACTGTTTTCC. This gives the protein CSARDVGSSNEKLFS. J is TRBJ1-4 and V is TRBV20-1; D not resolved. Trimming took 0 bases from V and 3 from J, leaving 11 bases between them. The germline V gene encodes CDR1 DFQATT and CDR2 SNEGSKA (reference sequence). The CDR3 has 15 residues.

The rearrangement uses TRBV29-1 and TRBJ2-7; D is unclear. This CDR3 has 14 amino acids. The germline V gene encodes CDR1 SQVTM and CDR2 ANQGSEA. The V and J ends lost 4 bases and 0 bases respectively, with 13 bases between them. The CDR3: CSVVPQVSSYEQYF. The CDR3 nucleotides are TGCAGCGTTGTCCCGCAGGTGAGCTCCTACGAGCAGTACTTC.

This chain uses TRBV10-2 with TRBJ1-3, with 8 nucleotides matching TRBD1. This CDR3 spans 15 amino acids. The V segment lost 2 bases and the J segment 2 bases; nucleotides outside the gene matches: 2. CDR1 and CDR2 (germline): WSHSY, SAAADI. The CDR3 loop reads CASSEGRGPGNTIYF. CDR3 in DNA: TGCGCCAGCAGTGAGGGCAGGGGGCCTGGAAACACCATATATTTT.